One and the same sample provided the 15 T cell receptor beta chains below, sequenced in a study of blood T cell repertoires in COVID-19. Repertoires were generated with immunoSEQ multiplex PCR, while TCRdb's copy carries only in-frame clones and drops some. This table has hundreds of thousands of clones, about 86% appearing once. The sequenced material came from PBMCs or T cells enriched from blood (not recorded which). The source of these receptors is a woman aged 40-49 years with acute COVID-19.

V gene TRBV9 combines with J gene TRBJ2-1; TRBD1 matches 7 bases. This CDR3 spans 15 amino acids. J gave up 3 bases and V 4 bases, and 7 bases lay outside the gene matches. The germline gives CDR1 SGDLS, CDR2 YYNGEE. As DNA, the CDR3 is TGTGCCAGCAGCCCGGGACAGACAAACTACAATGAGCAGTTCTTC. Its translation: CASSPGQTNYNEQFF.

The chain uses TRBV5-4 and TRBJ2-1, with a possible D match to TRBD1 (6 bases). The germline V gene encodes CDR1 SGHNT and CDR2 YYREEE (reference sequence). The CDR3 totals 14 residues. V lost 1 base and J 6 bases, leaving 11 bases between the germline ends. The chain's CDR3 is CASSLPGVSNEQFF. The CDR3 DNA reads TGTGCCAGCAGCTTGCCAGGGGTATCCAATGAGCAGTTCTTC.

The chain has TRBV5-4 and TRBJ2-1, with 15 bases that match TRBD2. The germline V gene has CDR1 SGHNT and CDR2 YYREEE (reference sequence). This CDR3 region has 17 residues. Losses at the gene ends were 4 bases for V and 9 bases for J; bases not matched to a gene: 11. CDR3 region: CASSPTPGLAGGGEQFF. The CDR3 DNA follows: TGTGCCAGCAGCCCGACACCGGGACTAGCGGGAGGTGGTGAGCAGTTCTTC.

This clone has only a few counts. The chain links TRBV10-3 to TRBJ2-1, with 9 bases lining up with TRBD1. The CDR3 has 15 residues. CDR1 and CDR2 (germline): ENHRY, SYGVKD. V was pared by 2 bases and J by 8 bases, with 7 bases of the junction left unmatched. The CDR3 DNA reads TGTGCCATCAGTGAGACGTCGGGACAGGGCTATGAGCAGTTCTTC. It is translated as CAISETSGQGYEQFF.

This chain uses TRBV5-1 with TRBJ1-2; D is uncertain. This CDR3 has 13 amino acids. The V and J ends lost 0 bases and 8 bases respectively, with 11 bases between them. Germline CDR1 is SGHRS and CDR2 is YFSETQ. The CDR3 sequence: CASSLARLRGYTF. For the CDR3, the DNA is TGCGCCAGCAGCTTGGCCCGGTTGCGGGGCTACACCTTC.

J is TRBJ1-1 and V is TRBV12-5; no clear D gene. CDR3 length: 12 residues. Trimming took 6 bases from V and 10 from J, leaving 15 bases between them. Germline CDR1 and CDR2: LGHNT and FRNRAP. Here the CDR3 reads CASGYDRGGAFF. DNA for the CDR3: TGTGCTAGTGGATATGATCGGGGAGGAGCTTTCTTT.

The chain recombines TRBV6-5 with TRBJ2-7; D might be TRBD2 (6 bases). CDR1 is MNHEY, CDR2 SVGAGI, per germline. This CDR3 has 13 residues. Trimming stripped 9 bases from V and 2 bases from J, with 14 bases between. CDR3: CASSRDWTYEQYF. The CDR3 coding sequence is TGTGCCAGTTCCCGGGACTGGACCTACGAGCAGTACTTC.

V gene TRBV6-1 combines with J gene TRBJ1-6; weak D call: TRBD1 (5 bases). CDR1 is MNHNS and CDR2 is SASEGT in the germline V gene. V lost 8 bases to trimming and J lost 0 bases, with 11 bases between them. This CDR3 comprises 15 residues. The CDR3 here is CASSQGNSYNSPLHF. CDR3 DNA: TGTGCCAGCTCGCAGGGAAACTCCTATAATTCACCCCTCCACTTT.

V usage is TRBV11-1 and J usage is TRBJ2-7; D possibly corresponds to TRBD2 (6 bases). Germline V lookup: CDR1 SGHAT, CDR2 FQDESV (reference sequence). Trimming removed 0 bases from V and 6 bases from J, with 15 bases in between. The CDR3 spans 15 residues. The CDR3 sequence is CASSLAAAGSSEQYF. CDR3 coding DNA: TGTGCCAGCAGCTTAGCCGCGGCGGGATCGTCCGAGCAGTACTTC.

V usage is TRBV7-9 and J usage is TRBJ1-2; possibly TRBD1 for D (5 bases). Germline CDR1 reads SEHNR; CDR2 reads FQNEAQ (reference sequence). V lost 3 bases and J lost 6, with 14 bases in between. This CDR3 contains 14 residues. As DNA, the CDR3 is TGTGCCAGCAGCTTTTTCGGGCAGGGTCATGGCTACACCTTC. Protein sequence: CASSFFGQGHGYTF.

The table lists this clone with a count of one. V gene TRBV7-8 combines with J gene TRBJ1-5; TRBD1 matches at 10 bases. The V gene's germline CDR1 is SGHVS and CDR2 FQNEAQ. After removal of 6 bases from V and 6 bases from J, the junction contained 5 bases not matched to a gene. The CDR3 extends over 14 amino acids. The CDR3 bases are TGTGCCAGCAGTGGACAGGGGGGCACTCAGCCCCAGCATTTT. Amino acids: CASSGQGGTQPQHF.

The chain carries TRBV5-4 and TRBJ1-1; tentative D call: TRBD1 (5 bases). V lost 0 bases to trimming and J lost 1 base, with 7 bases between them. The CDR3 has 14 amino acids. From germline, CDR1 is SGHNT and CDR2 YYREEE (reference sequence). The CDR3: CASSLAQGNTEAFF. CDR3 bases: TGTGCCAGCAGCTTGGCTCAGGGGAACACTGAAGCTTTCTTT.

In DNA form, the CDR3 reads TGTGCCTGGAGTGTAGGGACAGGGGCGAACACTGAAGCTTTCTTT. It yields the protein CAWSVGTGANTEAFF. The chain is built from TRBV30 and TRBJ1-1; TRBD1 agrees at 10 bases. Losses at the gene ends were 0 bases for V and 1 base for J; bases not matched to a gene: 2. The CDR3 loop spans 15 amino acids. Germline CDR1 reads GTSNPN; CDR2 reads SVGIG (reference sequence). The variable domain in full, completed from reference TRBV30 and TRBJ1-1, reads SQTIHQWPATLVQPVGSPLSLECTVEGTSNPNLYWYRQAAGRGLQLLFYSVGIGQISSEVPQNLSASRPQDRQFILSSKKLLLSDSGFYLCAWSVGTGANTEAFFGQGTRLTVV.

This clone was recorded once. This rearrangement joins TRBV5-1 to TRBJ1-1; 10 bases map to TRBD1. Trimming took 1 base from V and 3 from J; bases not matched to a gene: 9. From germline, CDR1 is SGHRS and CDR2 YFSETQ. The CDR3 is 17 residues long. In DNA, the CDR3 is TGCGCCAGCAGCTTGAACTCCGCCGGGACAGGGGACACTGAAGCTTTCTTT. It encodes CASSLNSAGTGDTEAFF.

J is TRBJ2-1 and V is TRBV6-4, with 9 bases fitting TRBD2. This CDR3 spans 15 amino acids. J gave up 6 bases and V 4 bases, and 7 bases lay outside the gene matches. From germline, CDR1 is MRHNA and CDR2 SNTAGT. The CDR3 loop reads CASSGLAGVGNEQFF. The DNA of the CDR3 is TGTGCCAGCAGTGGATTAGCGGGAGTTGGCAATGAGCAGTTCTTC.